The sequence of this T cell receptor beta chain was determined in a study of cytomegalovirus exposure and HLA in healthy donors. Whole-study findings and limits: Among the CMV-associated chains, three were confirmed in vitro as specific for CMV antigens. The study recorded around 160 TCR beta chains that were cytomegalovirus-associated.

With respect to this clone: Antigen: not known.

Amplification used 60 Vbeta primers and 13 Jbeta primers. Assay: immunoSEQ multiplex PCR; the TCRdb copy retains only in-frame clones and omits some. Here the sample spans tens of thousands of clones, around 73% being singletons. CDR1 and CDR2 (germline): SGHDT, YYEEEE. J was trimmed by 4 bases and V by 4 bases; bases with no gene match: 4. CDR3 length: 13 amino acids. The sequenced material came from PBMCs. V usage is TRBV5-6 and J usage is TRBJ1-2, with 7 bases that match TRBD1. The clonotype originates from a man aged 50 or older in good health and CMV-seronegative. This CDR3 reads CASSPTGVYGYTF. In DNA, the CDR3 is TGTGCCAGCAGCCCTACAGGGGTCTATGGCTACACCTTC.